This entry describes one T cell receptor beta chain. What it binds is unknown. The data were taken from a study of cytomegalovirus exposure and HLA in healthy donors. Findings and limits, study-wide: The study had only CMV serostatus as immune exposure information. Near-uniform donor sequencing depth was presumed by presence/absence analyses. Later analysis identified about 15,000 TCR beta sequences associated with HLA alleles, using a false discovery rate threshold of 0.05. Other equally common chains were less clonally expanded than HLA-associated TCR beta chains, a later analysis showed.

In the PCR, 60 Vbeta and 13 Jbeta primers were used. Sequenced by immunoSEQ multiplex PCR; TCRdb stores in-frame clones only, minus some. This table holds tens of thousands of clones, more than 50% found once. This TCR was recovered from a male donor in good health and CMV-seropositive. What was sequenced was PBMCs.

CDR3 sequence (DNA): TGTGCCAGCAGCGGGGACTTCAGCTCTGGAAACACCATATATTTT. Translated, it gives CASSGDFSSGNTIYF. V usage is TRBV5-6 and J usage is TRBJ1-3; D perhaps matches TRBD1 (5 bases). The CDR3 sequence is 15 residues long. Germline V gives CDR1 SGHDT, CDR2 YYEEEE. The germline V and J ends were trimmed by 4 bases and 0 bases, with 11 bases remaining between them.